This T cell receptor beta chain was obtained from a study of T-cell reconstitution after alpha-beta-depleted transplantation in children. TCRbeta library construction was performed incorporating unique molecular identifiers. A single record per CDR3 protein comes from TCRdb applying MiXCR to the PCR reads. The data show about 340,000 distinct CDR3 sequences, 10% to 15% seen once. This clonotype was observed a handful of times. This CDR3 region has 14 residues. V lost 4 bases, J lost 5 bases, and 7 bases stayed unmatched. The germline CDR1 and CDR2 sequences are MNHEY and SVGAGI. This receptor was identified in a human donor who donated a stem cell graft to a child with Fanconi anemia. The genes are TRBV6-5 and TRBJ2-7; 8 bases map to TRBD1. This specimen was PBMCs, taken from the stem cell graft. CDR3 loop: CASSSLPTGDEQYV. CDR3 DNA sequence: TGTGCCAGCAGTTCCTTACCGACAGGGGACGAGCAGTACGTC.